The 8 T cell receptor beta chains reported below all come from one sample, sequenced in a study of monozygotic twins with cystic fibrosis. The protocol was immunoSEQ multiplex PCR, while the TCRdb copy is restricted to in-frame clones and leaves out a portion. The sample carries about 24,000 clones, 87% recorded once. Sequencing was carried out using blood. All receptors derive from a woman in her thirties with cystic fibrosis.

This rearrangement joins TRBV5-1 to TRBJ2-5, with D perhaps matching TRBD1 (7 bases). The CDR3 is made up of 16 amino acids. Germline V gene data show CDR1 as SGHRS and CDR2 as YFSETQ. Trimming cost V 0 bases and J 5 bases, with 17 bases left between them. CDR3 sequence reads: CASSLARGQFLETQYF. The DNA of the CDR3 is TGCGCCAGCAGCTTGGCGCGGGGACAGTTTTTGGAGACCCAGTACTTC.

The V gene is TRBV7-9, the J gene TRBJ2-2; D remains unclear. The CDR3 has 17 amino acids. V lost 4 bases and J 1 base, leaving 16 bases between the germline ends. Germline CDR1 reads SEHNR; CDR2 reads FQNEAQ (reference sequence). CDR3 coding DNA: TGTGCCAGCAGCTCCAGTCGAATTACGAGGAACACCGGGGAGCTGTTTTTT. This gives the protein CASSSSRITRNTGELFF. Variable domain in full (rest from reference TRBV7-9 and TRBJ2-2): DTGVSQNPRHKITKRGQNVTFRCDPISEHNRLYWYRQTLGQGPEFLTYFQNEAQLEKSRLLSDRFSAERPKGSFSTLEIQRTEQGDSAMYLCASSSSRITRNTGELFFGEGSRLTVL.

This clone was seen once. V gene TRBV5-4 combines with J gene TRBJ1-2, with 8 bases fitting TRBD1. This CDR3 is built from 14 residues. J was trimmed by 5 bases and V by 7 bases; bases with no gene match: 10. CDR1 and CDR2 from the germline V gene are SGHNT and YYREEE (reference sequence). The CDR3 DNA follows: TGTGCCAGCTTAACTTCCGGGACAGGTTATGGCTACACCTTC. Translation gives CASLTSGTGYGYTF.

V is TRBV5-4 and J is TRBJ2-7, with unresolved D. The CDR3 contains 13 residues. The germline V and J ends were trimmed by 2 bases and 3 bases, with 9 bases remaining between them. Germline loops: CDR1 SGHNT, CDR2 YYREEE (reference sequence). The CDR3 sequence: CASSLEDGYEQYF. CDR3 nucleotide sequence: TGTGCCAGCAGCTTAGAAGACGGCTACGAGCAGTACTTC.

The chain couples TRBV4-3 to TRBJ2-7; D is possibly TRBD2 (7 bases). V dropped 3 bases and J dropped 4 bases, with 13 bases sitting between them. CDR1 is LGHNA, CDR2 YSLEER, per germline. This CDR3 is 14 amino acids long. The CDR3 DNA reads as TGCGCCAGCAGCCAGGGGGGGGCGGGATACGAGCAGTACTTC. It translates to CASSQGGAGYEQYF.

J is TRBJ1-6 and V is TRBV6-1; 7 positions agree with TRBD1. This CDR3 has 15 residues. Germline CDR1 is MNHNS and CDR2 is SASEGT. Trimming took 6 bases from V and 4 from J; bases not matched to a gene: 6. The DNA for the CDR3 is TGTGCCAGCAGGACAGGGACGGATTATAATTCACCCCTCCACTTT. It translates to CASRTGTDYNSPLHF.

J is TRBJ1-6 and V is TRBV7-8; D not resolved. Trimming took off 6 bases at V and 8 bases at J, with 17 bases between the two ends. The germline gives CDR1 SGHVS, CDR2 FQNEAQ. The CDR3 runs 15 residues. In DNA, the CDR3 is TGTGCCAGCAGTGTAGAAGCCGGCGGCTATTCACCCCTCCACTTT. Translated, it gives CASSVEAGGYSPLHF.

This chain connects TRBV5-1 to TRBJ2-7; D uncertain. CDR1 is SGHRS and CDR2 is YFSETQ in the germline V gene. With 0 bases removed from V and 4 bases from J, the gap between germline ends came to 5 bases. The CDR3 has 12 amino acids. The CDR3 coding sequence is TGCGCCAGCAGCTTGGACGGGTACGAGCAGTACTTC. Its protein is CASSLDGYEQYF.